This entry is about one T cell receptor (beta chain). No antigen is known for it. The CDR3 is cut off 3 residues early in the read; its end comes from the germline J gene. The data are from a study of T cells in women clearing cervical HPV infection. On the study more broadly: Control women cleared a single incident HPV16 infection within 12 months. Controls gave blood once infection was undetectable; cases at lesion identification.

Whole-study results and caveats: Richness differences could reflect unmeasured T-cell content per sample.

The V gene end was trimmed by 9 bases and the J gene end by 10 bases; junction bases not matched to a gene: 10. CDR3 length: 15 residues. Germline V gives CDR1 LNHDA, CDR2 SQIVND (reference sequence). Assay: immunoSEQ multiplex PCR; the TCRdb copy retains only in-frame clones and omits some. The sample's table shows 44,000 or so clones. The V gene is TRBV19, the J gene TRBJ1-6; 12 bases fit TRBD1. The specimen was blood buffy coat. This clonotype was sampled from a woman between 18 and 75 years old with a cervical HPV16 infection that either progressed to CIN3+ or cleared (not recorded which). CDR3 loop: CASRRPGTGGSPLHF. The sequenced part of the CDR3 DNA is TGTGCCAGCCGTAGGCCCGGGACAGGGGGCTCACCC.